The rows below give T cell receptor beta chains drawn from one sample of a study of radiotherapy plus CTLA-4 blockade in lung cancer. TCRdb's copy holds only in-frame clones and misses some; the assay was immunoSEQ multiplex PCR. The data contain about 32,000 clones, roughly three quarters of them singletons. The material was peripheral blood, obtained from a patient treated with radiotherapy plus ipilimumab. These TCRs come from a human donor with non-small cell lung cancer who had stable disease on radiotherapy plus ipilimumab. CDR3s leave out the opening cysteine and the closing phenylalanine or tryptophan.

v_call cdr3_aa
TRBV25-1 ASSESEGSPSYEQY
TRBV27 ASSLSVGRSSYEQY
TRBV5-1 ASSLEETQY
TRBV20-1 SERDRGGYT
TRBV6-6 ASSSGSGANVLT
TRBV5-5 ASSPADSFLTEAF
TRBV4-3 ASSQDLETGDPNTGELF
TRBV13 ASSLLLTGTNEKLF
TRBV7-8 ASTQAGLSGGTIY
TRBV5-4 ASSLAGRKETQY
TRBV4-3 ASSLGSLSTEAF
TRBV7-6 ASSLAGVKNTIY
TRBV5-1 ASSLVALNTEAF
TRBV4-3 ASSQDSGRDSPLH
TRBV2 ASRRQGVNEKLF
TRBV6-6 ASTYQGSGNTIY
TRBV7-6 ASSLEQGNQPQH
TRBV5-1 ASSSTGSSTGELF
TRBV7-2 ASSLGASSNYEQY
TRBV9 ASSGRDSGTEAF
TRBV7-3 ASSSDRGETQY
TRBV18 ASSPRGVRNTGELF
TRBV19 ASRETGGLNEQF
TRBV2 ASRKRTGPAEAF
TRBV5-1 ASSLGQGGEKLF
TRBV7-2 ASSPSTSGGSWTQY
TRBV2 ASSPLTGMGEQY
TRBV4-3 ASSQWAGSYNEQF
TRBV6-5 ASRQGVYEQY
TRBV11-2 ASSLGGKHPIPYEQY
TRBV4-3 ASSQDGGTQYEQY
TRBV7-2 ASSPRIGGTDTQY
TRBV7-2 ASSLGRTVSNQPQH
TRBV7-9 ASSLLRIWDPRYQETQY
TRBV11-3 ASSWTGTGSYNEQF
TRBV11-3 ASSSGQLDGGGELF
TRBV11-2 ASSQDYSTYEQY
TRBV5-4 ASSLGGQQYEQY
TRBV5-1 ASSSTGDPNFEQY
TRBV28 ASQTGIDTEAF
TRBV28 ASRKSSTDTQY
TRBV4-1 ASSQILDTQY
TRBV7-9 ASGQGGAANYGYT
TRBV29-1 SVEWGVHSGYT
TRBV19 ASSILTSGTQY
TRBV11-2 ASSHRNQETQY
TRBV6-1 ASRWTLTGELF
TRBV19 ASQPGGGNTIY
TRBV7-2 ASSPLRGHEQF
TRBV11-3 ASSLSGAIYNEQF
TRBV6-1 ASSETGDTDTQY
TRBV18 ASSPVQGLFGANVLT
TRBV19 ASRGAGAGTDTQY
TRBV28 ASSKFHNEQF
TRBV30 AWKYSARDTGELF
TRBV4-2 ASSQDVRGGGNEQF
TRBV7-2 ASSSPPDWLYEQY
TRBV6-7 ASSYSNRTGGSLGNTIY
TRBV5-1 ASSQITRNRGGYT